The 18 T cell receptor beta chains reported below all come from one sample, sequenced in a study of T cell responses to AZD1222 COVID-19 vaccine. Clones were sequenced by immunoSEQ multiplex PCR, and TCRdb holds only the in-frame ones, with some missing. The sample yields about 120,000 clones, 88% seen once. The input for sequencing was peripheral blood, taken on day 0 of AZD1222 vaccination. These receptors were taken from an adult in good health.

V usage is TRBV27 and J usage is TRBJ1-1; no clear D gene. Germline V gives CDR1 MNHEY, CDR2 SMNVEV (reference sequence). Deletions cut 3 bases from V and 4 bases from J, with 12 bases between. The CDR3 length is 14 residues. This CDR3 is CASSLGPSPTEAFF. The DNA for the CDR3 is TGTGCCAGCAGTTTGGGCCCCTCTCCCACTGAAGCTTTCTTT.

The rearrangement joins TRBV5-4 to TRBJ2-4; 9 bases agree with TRBD1. Losses at the gene ends were 6 bases for V and 6 bases for J; bases not matched to a gene: 7. CDR3 length: 14 residues. The germline gives CDR1 SGHNT, CDR2 YYREEE (reference sequence). The CDR3 DNA sequence: TGTGCCAGCACCCCGGGACAGGGTTTAAACATTCAGTACTTC. Residues: CASTPGQGLNIQYF.

This clone was found a few times. The chain combines TRBV5-1 with TRBJ1-2; TRBD1 matches 8 bases. After removal of 4 bases from V and 4 bases from J, the junction contained 15 bases not matched to a gene. CDR3 length: 17 residues. Germline V gene data show CDR1 as SGHRS and CDR2 as YFSETQ. CDR3 in DNA: TGCGCCAGCAGCCCTGGTGTCCTCGGGACAGGCCTCTATGGCTACACCTTC. Translated, it gives CASSPGVLGTGLYGYTF.

The chain has TRBV19 and TRBJ1-5, with 8 bases that match TRBD1. Germline values: CDR1 LNHDA, CDR2 SQIVND (reference sequence). Trimming cost V 5 bases and J 7 bases; bases outside gene matches: 4. The CDR3 consists of 13 residues. The CDR3 loop reads CASSPTGVQPQHF. CDR3 sequence (DNA): TGTGCCAGTAGTCCGACAGGGGTCCAGCCCCAGCATTTT.

This clone has more than one count but fewer than ten. This chain joins TRBV18 and TRBJ1-2; D remains unclear. The CDR3 has 15 amino acids. The V gene's germline CDR1 is KGHSH and CDR2 LQKENI. The V end lost 2 bases, the J end lost 0 bases, and 10 bases lay between the germline ends. The CDR3 nucleotides read TGTGCCAGCTCACCAATCCCGGGATCTAACTATGGCTACACCTTC. Translation gives CASSPIPGSNYGYTF.

V is TRBV3-1 (or the pseudogene TRBV3-2) and J is TRBJ2-1; tentatively, D is TRBD2 (6 bases). Germline CDR1 LGHDT, CDR2 YNNKEL (reference sequence). The length of the CDR3 is 15 residues. Trimming took 3 bases from V and 7 from J, leaving 16 bases between them. This CDR3 is CASSHAPEGRNEQFF. As DNA, the CDR3 is TGTGCCAGCAGCCACGCCCCGGAGGGTAGAAATGAGCAGTTCTTC.

V gene TRBV5-1 combines with J gene TRBJ2-1; 8 nucleotides match TRBD1. Trimming removed 4 bases from V and 7 bases from J; junction bases left unmatched: 13. The CDR3 runs to 16 residues. Per germline, CDR1 SGHRS and CDR2 YFSETQ. The CDR3 sequence is CASSATTGVRANEQFF. The DNA of the CDR3 is TGCGCCAGCAGCGCGACGACAGGGGTCCGTGCTAATGAGCAGTTCTTC.

The chain has TRBV28 and TRBJ1-1, with D perhaps TRBD1 (5 bases). In germline, CDR1 is MDHEN, CDR2 SYDVKM. The CDR3 extends over 16 amino acids. V lost 5 bases and J lost 4, with 20 bases in between. The CDR3 DNA is TGTGCCAGCAGTCCCCCCGCAGGTGTCGGGGGCACTGAAGCTTTCTTT. Translating it yields CASSPPAGVGGTEAFF. Based on the CDR3 plus reference TRBV28 and TRBJ1-1, the full variable domain is DVKVTQSSRYLVKRTGEKVFLECVQDMDHENMFWYRQDPGLGLRLIYFSYDVKMKEKGDIPEGYSVSREKKERFSLILESASTNQTSMYLCASSPPAGVGGTEAFFGQGTRLTVV.

This sequence joins TRBV18 and TRBJ1-1; D not certain. The V end lost 0 bases, the J end lost 8 bases, and 10 bases lay between the germline ends. The CDR3 is 13 amino acids. Germline CDR1 reads KGHSH; CDR2 reads LQKENI. The CDR3 loop reads CASSPPQQTEAFF. In DNA, the CDR3 is TGTGCCAGCTCACCACCGCAACAGACCGAAGCTTTCTTT.

This clone came up once. The V and J genes are TRBV28 and TRBJ2-2; TRBD2 is a possible D gene (5 bases). Germline CDR1 MDHEN, CDR2 SYDVKM. This CDR3 is built from 13 residues. V lost 7 bases and J lost 7, with 13 bases in between. The DNA for the CDR3 is TGTGCCAGCACCGGGGTCCCTGACGGGGAGCTGTTTTTT. It yields the protein CASTGVPDGELFF.

This rearrangement joins TRBV18 to TRBJ2-5; possible D gene TRBD2, 6 bases. The CDR3 has 14 residues. Germline V gene lookup returns CDR1 KGHSH and CDR2 LQKENI. The V end was cut by 3 bases, the J end by 5 bases, with 13 bases between. CDR3 protein: CASSPRASEETQYF. As DNA, the CDR3 is TGTGCCAGCTCACCCAGGGCTAGCGAGGAGACCCAGTACTTC.

The rearrangement uses TRBV28 and TRBJ2-1; 8 nucleotides agree with TRBD1. The germline V gene encodes CDR1 MDHEN and CDR2 SYDVKM. The CDR3 totals 12 residues. With V trimmed by 2 bases and J by 10 bases, 1 base remained unmatched. The CDR3 reads CASSLGQGEQFF. The CDR3 DNA reads as TGTGCCAGCAGTTTAGGACAGGGAGAGCAGTTCTTC.

Worth noting for this clone: This sample includes further DNA sequences coding for the same CDR3. This chain links TRBV9 with TRBJ1-1; D unresolved. V lost 0 bases to trimming and J lost 3 bases, with 9 bases between them. This CDR3 has 14 amino acids. Germline CDR1 reads SGDLS; CDR2 reads YYNGEE. CDR3: CASSVGGRDTEAFF. Here the CDR3 DNA reads TGTGCCAGCAGCGTAGGAGGGAGGGACACTGAAGCTTTCTTT.

This chain connects TRBV5-4 to TRBJ2-3; a weak D match, TRBD2 (7 bases). V was trimmed by 3 bases and J by 1 base, leaving 12 bases between them. The length of the CDR3 is 15 residues. Germline V lookup: CDR1 SGHNT, CDR2 YYREEE (reference sequence). CDR3 sequence reads: CASSSRGGGTDTQYF. The CDR3 coding sequence is TGTGCCAGCAGCTCACGAGGGGGGGGCACAGATACGCAGTATTTT. Together with reference TRBV5-4 and TRBJ2-3, the CDR3 gives the full variable domain: ETGVTQSPTHLIKTRGQQVTLRCSSQSGHNTVSWYQQALGQGPQFIFQYYREEENGRGNFPPRFSGLQFPNYSSELNVNALELDDSALYLCASSSRGGGTDTQYFGPGTRLTVL.

The V gene is TRBV28, the J gene TRBJ1-1; 7 nucleotides line up with TRBD1. V shed 4 bases and J 4 bases; nucleotides not matched to a gene: 9. This CDR3 comprises 15 residues. Germline-derived CDR1 and CDR2 are MDHEN and SYDVKM. The DNA of the CDR3 is TGTGCCAGCAGTTCTCCTCCTTCAGGGGGCACTGAAGCTTTCTTT. Encoded protein: CASSSPPSGGTEAFF. Full variable domain (outside the CDR3, taken from reference TRBV28 and TRBJ1-1): DVKVTQSSRYLVKRTGEKVFLECVQDMDHENMFWYRQDPGLGLRLIYFSYDVKMKEKGDIPEGYSVSREKKERFSLILESASTNQTSMYLCASSSPPSGGTEAFFGQGTRLTVV.

The CDR3 nucleotides read TGCGCCAGCAGCTTGGACAGCTCCTATAATTCACCCCTCCACTTT. Protein: CASSLDSSYNSPLHF. The rearrangement links TRBV5-1 to TRBJ1-6; D call uncertain. The CDR3 is 15 residues long. V was trimmed by 0 bases and J by 0 bases, leaving 4 bases between them. Germline assignment: CDR1 SGHRS and CDR2 YFSETQ.

The J gene is TRBJ2-1, the V gene TRBV6-1; 7 positions match TRBD1. V was pared by 1 base and J by 0 bases, with 3 bases of the junction left unmatched. CDR3 length equals 16 residues. The germline CDR1 and CDR2 sequences are MNHNS and SASEGT. The CDR3 loop reads CASSEVGGHSYNEQFF. In DNA form, the CDR3 reads TGTGCCAGCAGTGAAGTAGGGGGCCACTCCTACAATGAGCAGTTCTTC.

Remarks on this clone: Other DNA sequences in this sample translate to the same CDR3. This CDR3 is CASAGTGGNQPQHF. The CDR3 nucleotides are TGTGCCAGTGCCGGGACAGGGGGCAATCAGCCCCAGCATTTT. The chain couples TRBV19 to TRBJ1-5; the match to TRBD1 covers 10 bases. The junction had 3 bases not matched to a gene; V was cut back by 8 bases and J by 2 bases. The CDR3 has 14 amino acids. Germline V gene sequence: CDR1 LNHDA, CDR2 SQIVND (reference sequence).